What follows are 15 T cell receptor beta chains derived from one specimen sequenced in a study of tissue T cells after allogeneic stem cell transplantation. Libraries were prepared by immunoSEQ multiplex PCR; TCRdb keeps only in-frame clonotypes and omits some of them. Of about 7,800 clones listed, under 55% are singletons. Time point here: mouse harvest day 7 after allogeneic transplant. Mouse grafts combined 10^7 T-cell-depleted bone marrow cells with 10^6 splenic CD5+ T cells. Sequenced input: gut tissue. These receptors all come from a female BALB/c mouse given C57BL/6 T cells with graft-versus-host disease after an allogeneic hematopoietic cell transplant.

Notes on this clone: Here the gene names and germline are mouse. The CDR3 goes on 1 residue after the read ends, and that part is filled in from the germline J gene. The rearrangement joins TRBV24 to TRBJ2-4; 11 bases are shared with TRBD2. CDR1 is KGHTA, CDR2 FRNEEI, per germline. The CDR3 length is 17 residues. The junction had 3 bases not matched to a gene; V was cut back by 0 bases and J by 1 base. CDR3 protein: CASSLYGGLGGQNTLYF. CDR3 DNA (partial): TGTGCCAGCAGTCTGTATGGGGGACTGGGGGGTCAAAACACCTTGTAC.

In the case of this clone: The listed genes are named as in mouse. The DNA ends 1 residue before the CDR3 does, and the rest of the CDR3 is filled in from the germline J gene. This chain links TRBV19 with TRBJ2-2; 9 bases are shared with TRBD2. CDR3 length: 16 amino acids. Germline V gives CDR1 FNHDT, CDR2 SITEND (reference sequence). Trimming at V came to 2 bases and at J to 2 bases, leaving 4 bases not matched to a gene. The sequenced CDR3 bases are TGTGCCAGCAGTATCCTGGGGGGGGTGAACACCGGGCAGCTCTAC. Translation gives CASSILGGVNTGQLY. The full CDR3 sequence reads CASSILGGVNTGQLYF.

As regards this clone: Mouse gene names and germline throughout. With the read ending 1 residue before the CDR3 end, the germline J gene is used to fill in that end. This chain joins TRBV3 and TRBJ2-7; tentative D call: TRBD1 (7 bases). CDR1 is SNHLY and CDR2 is FYNGKV in the germline V gene (reference sequence). Trimming cost V 8 bases and J 0 bases, with 17 bases left between them. This CDR3 has 15 amino acids. CDR3 region: CASSLEGASSYEQYF. The CDR3 bases that were read are TGTGCCAGCTCTCTCGAGGGGGCGAGCTCCTATGAACAGTAC.

Comments on this clone: Any gene name here is a mouse gene name. The read ends 1 residue early relative to the CDR3; the germline J gene fills the gap. This rearrangement joins TRBV1 to TRBJ1-3, with 12 bases aligning to TRBD1. CDR1 is NSQYPW and CDR2 is LRSPGD in the germline V gene (reference sequence). The CDR3 sequence is 14 residues long. Trimming cost V 3 bases and J 9 bases; bases outside gene matches: 3. The CDR3 loop reads CTCSARDRGLTLYF. Incomplete CDR3 DNA: TGCACCTGCAGTGCCCGGGACAGGGGGCTTACGCTCTAT.

Concerning this clone itself: Germline and genes here are mouse. From the germline J gene comes the end of the CDR3, since the read stops 1 residue before it. V gene TRBV13-1 combines with J gene TRBJ1-2; D is unresolved. This CDR3 spans 14 amino acids. Trimming removed 2 bases at V and 0 bases at J, with 8 bases between. Per germline, CDR1 NSHNY and CDR2 SYGAGN. The CDR3 bases that were read are TGTGCCAGCAGTGAAACAGAGGCAAACTCCGACTACACC. Translation: CASSETEANSDYT. The CDR3, in full, reads CASSETEANSDYTF.

This clone turned up a few times. Germline and genes here are mouse. CDR3 bases read: TGTGCCAGCAGTCTCGGGACACACCAAGACACCCAGTAC. Translated, it gives CASSLGTHQDTQY. The whole CDR3 sequence is CASSLGTHQDTQYF. The chain joins TRBV13-3 to TRBJ2-5; maybe TRBD1 (6 bases). The read halts 1 residue ahead of the CDR3 end, with the missing end drawn from the germline J gene. V was trimmed by 4 bases and J by 1 base, leaving 10 bases between them. The germline CDR1 and CDR2 sequences are NNHDY and SYVADS. The CDR3 contains 14 residues.

Relative to its sample, this clone is medium-sized. Here the gene names and germline are mouse. With the read ending 1 residue before the CDR3 end, the germline J gene is used to fill in that end. V gene TRBV29 combines with J gene TRBJ1-5; D is uncertain. The CDR3 loop spans 14 amino acids. V shed 2 bases and J shed 0 bases, with 5 bases lying between them. Germline assignment: CDR1 MSHET and CDR2 SYDVDS. CDR3 in amino acids: CASSLDNNNQAPLF. The DNA read from the CDR3 is TGTGCTAGCAGTTTAGACAATAACAACCAGGCTCCGCTT.

Concerning this clone: Mouse names are used for the genes. The read is 1 residue too short to cover the CDR3 end, so that end is filled in from the germline J gene. The chain links TRBV15 to TRBJ2-4, with no clear D. This CDR3 contains 13 residues. Trimming took 3 bases from V and 1 from J, leaving 5 bases between them. Germline CDR1 SGHND, CDR2 FRSKSL. CDR3 region: CASSFGRQNTLYF. The sequenced part of the CDR3 DNA is TGTGCCAGCAGTTTTGGGCGTCAAAACACCTTGTAC.

Details on this clone: Genes and germline are mouse. The CDR3 end lies 1 residue beyond the end of the read and is filled in from the germline J gene. V and J are TRBV31 and TRBJ1-4; D is ambiguous. Trimming took off 0 bases at V and 1 base at J, with 3 bases between the two ends. Germline CDR1 and CDR2: GKSSPN and SITVG. The CDR3 is 13 residues long. CDR3 sequence: CAWSLDSNERLFF. The CDR3 bases that were read are TGTGCCTGGAGTCTGGATTCCAACGAAAGATTATTT.

This clone was seen only a few times. Gene names and germline match the mouse. The read falls 1 residue short of the CDR3 end, and the missing part is taken from the germline J gene. The rearrangement uses TRBV16 and TRBJ1-5; TRBD1 matches 9 bases. CDR1 is SGHSA and CDR2 is FRNQAP in the germline V gene. Trimming removed 5 bases from V and 7 bases from J; junction bases left unmatched: 3. The CDR3 sequence is 13 residues long. The CDR3 DNA, read in part, is TGTGCAAGCAGCCTGGACAGGGGACAGGCTCCGCTT. This gives the protein CASSLDRGQAPL. The complete CDR3 reads CASSLDRGQAPLF.

On this clone itself: Germline and genes: mouse. Read data end 1 residue before the CDR3 end; the end is taken from the germline J gene. The V gene is TRBV5, the J gene TRBJ2-1; TRBD1 agrees at 7 bases. The CDR3 has 15 residues. The V gene end was trimmed by 1 base and the J gene end by 7 bases; junction bases not matched to a gene: 7. From germline, CDR1 is LGHNA and CDR2 YNLKQL (reference sequence). CDR3 DNA, as far as it was read: TGTGCCAGCAGCCAAGCCAGACAGGGAGAAGCTGAGCAGTTC. The encoded protein is CASSQARQGEAEQF. The whole CDR3 sequence is CASSQARQGEAEQFF.

Details on this clone: Gene and germline names: mouse. Sequencing ends 1 residue short of the CDR3 end; the germline J gene provides the rest. The chain recombines TRBV3 with TRBJ2-3, with D possibly being TRBD1 (5 bases). This CDR3 region has 16 residues. Per the germline V gene, CDR1 is SNHLY and CDR2 is FYNGKV (reference sequence). Trimming removed 1 base at V and 1 base at J, with 12 bases between. CDR3 residues: CASSLGSQGGAETLYF. CDR3 bases read: TGTGCCAGCAGCTTAGGAAGTCAGGGCGGTGCAGAAACGCTGTAT. Full variable domain (outside the CDR3, taken from reference TRBV3 and TRBJ2-3): GPKVLQIPSHQIIDMGQMVTLNCDPVSNHLYFYWYKQILGQQMEFLVNFYNGKVMEKSKLFKDQFSVERPDGSYFTLKIQPTALEDSAVYFCASSLGSQGGAETLYFGSGTRLTVL.

To note about this clone: The gene names given are mouse names. Read data end 1 residue before the CDR3 end; the end is taken from the germline J gene. V usage is TRBV19 and J usage is TRBJ1-3; 7 bases are a match to TRBD1. With 4 bases clipped from V and 7 bases from J, the junction kept 5 bases outside the gene matches. The CDR3 has 13 residues. Germline V gene lookup returns CDR1 FNHDT and CDR2 SITEND (reference sequence). The part of the CDR3 DNA that was read is TGTGCCAGCAGTCACAGGGGAAGGAATACGCTCTAT. Translating gives CASSHRGRNTLY. The entire CDR3 protein reads CASSHRGRNTLYF.

As concerns this clone: Mouse gene names apply. The CDR3 end falls 1 residue outside the read, so it is completed with the germline J gene. The V and J genes are TRBV31 and TRBJ2-4, with TRBD2 identical over 8 bases. Looked up from germline, CDR1 is GKSSPN and CDR2 is SITVG. The CDR3 loop spans 15 amino acids. V lost 0 bases, J lost 2 bases, and 4 bases stayed unmatched. CDR3 bases read: TGTGCCTGGAGTCTACCTGGGGGGCTTCAAAACACCTTGTAC. Translated, it gives CAWSLPGGLQNTLY. In full, the CDR3 reads CAWSLPGGLQNTLYF.

This clone has just a few counts. Mouse gene names apply. CDR3 loop: CSSSQSAAGAETLYF. The CDR3 DNA, read in part, is TGCTCCAGCAGTCAATCGGCGGCGGGGGCAGAAACGCTGTAT. The chain links TRBV23 to TRBJ2-3. The CDR3 is cut off 1 residue early in the read; its end comes from the germline J gene. Germline CDR1 reads KGHTA; CDR2 reads FQNQQP. The length of the CDR3 is 15 residues.